This T cell receptor beta chain was sequenced for a study of CD8+CD57+ T cells in acquired aplastic anemia. The template used for profiling TCR beta VDJ and CDR3 was genomic DNA. MiXCR was run by TCRdb on the reads, yielding one entry per CDR3 protein. The table includes roughly 93,000 distinct CDR3 sequences, 55% to 70% detected once. An expansion of CD8+CD57+ cells by flow cytometry had been shown in patients chosen for sequencing. The CDR3 has 17 residues. Trimming cost V 5 bases and J 5 bases; bases outside gene matches: 13. The germline CDR1 and CDR2 sequences are LNHDA and SQIVND (reference sequence). This clonotype was counted at least ten times.

The source is a human donor with aplastic anemia. The chain recombines TRBV19 with TRBJ2-3, with 10 bases identical to TRBD1. Sequences were obtained from sorted CD4+, CD8+, or CD8+CD57+ T cells (not recorded which) from PBMCs. The CDR3 protein is CASSLRPGTGVLDTQYF. In DNA, the CDR3 is TGTGCCAGTAGTCTTCGACCCGGGACAGGGGTTCTAGATACGCAGTATTTT.